Sequencing of this TCR beta chain was carried out in a study of shared clonotypes between healthy human individuals. Study-level findings and limits: When naive CD4 clonotypes were compared across several donors, around 4.6% were shared. Having only a few donors restricted how much genetic and exposure-history diversity was captured.

Germline V gene sequence: CDR1 MNHEY, CDR2 SVGAGI. The length of the CDR3 is 15 residues. Trimming left V 6 bases short and J 0 bases short, with 12 bases between. As regards this clone: The target antigen is unknown.

Donors, without exception, were Caucasian adults residing in Nashville, Tennessee. The data were produced by immunoSEQ multiplex PCR, yet TCRdb's version contains in-frame clones alone and is incomplete. Among some 1,100,000 clones, around 78% were seen once, and the ten largest hold approximately 0.5%. This TCR was recovered from a man aged 18 to 29 in good health. Some clones in this sample may be carry-over from other donors' samples. The chain links TRBV6-5 to TRBJ2-1; the D is unclear. The sequenced sample consisted of memory CD4+ T cells from PBMCs. As for subset: CD45RA-negative fraction. The CDR3 sequence: CASRASLSSYNEQFF. The CDR3 DNA sequence: TGTGCCAGCAGGGCTTCCCTGAGCTCCTACAATGAGCAGTTCTTC.